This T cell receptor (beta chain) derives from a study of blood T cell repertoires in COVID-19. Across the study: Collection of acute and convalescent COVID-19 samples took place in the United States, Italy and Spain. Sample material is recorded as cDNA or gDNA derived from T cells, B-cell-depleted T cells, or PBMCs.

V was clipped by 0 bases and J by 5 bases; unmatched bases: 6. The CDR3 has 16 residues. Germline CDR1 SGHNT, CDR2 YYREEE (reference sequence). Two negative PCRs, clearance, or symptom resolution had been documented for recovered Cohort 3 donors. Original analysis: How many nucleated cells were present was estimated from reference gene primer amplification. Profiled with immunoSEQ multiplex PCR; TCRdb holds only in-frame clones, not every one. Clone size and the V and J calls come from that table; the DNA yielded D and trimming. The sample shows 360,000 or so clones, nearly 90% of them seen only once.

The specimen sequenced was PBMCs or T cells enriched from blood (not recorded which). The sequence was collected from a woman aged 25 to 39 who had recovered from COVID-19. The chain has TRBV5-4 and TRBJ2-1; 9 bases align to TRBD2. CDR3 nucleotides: TGTGCCAGCAGCTTGGAGGCTAGCGGGACCCACAATGAGCAGTTCTTC. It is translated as CASSLEASGTHNEQFF.